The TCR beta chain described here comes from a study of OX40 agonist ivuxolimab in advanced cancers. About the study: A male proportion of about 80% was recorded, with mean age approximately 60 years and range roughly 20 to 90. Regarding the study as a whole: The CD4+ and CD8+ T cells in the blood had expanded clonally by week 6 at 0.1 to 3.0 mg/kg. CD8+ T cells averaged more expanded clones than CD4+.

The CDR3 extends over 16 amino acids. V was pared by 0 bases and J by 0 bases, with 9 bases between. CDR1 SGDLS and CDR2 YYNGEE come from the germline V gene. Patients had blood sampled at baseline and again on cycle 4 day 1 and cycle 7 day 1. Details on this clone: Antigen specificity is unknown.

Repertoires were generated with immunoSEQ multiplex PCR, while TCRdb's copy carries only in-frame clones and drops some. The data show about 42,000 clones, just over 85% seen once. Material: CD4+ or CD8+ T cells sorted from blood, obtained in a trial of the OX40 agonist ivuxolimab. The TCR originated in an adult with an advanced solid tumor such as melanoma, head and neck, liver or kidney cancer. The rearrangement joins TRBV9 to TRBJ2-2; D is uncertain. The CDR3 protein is CASSVEGRSNTGELFF. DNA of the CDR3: TGTGCCAGCAGCGTAGAGGGCAGGTCGAACACCGGGGAGCTGTTTTTT.